This T cell receptor beta chain was recovered during a study of blood T cells in healthy people across ages. Study-wide findings and caveats: Roughly linearly, TCR beta diversity per million T cells fell as age increased.

The germline V gene encodes CDR1 SGHTA and CDR2 FQGNSA. The J segment lost 5 bases and the V segment lost 3 bases, leaving 1 base of the junction unmatched. CDR3 length equals 14 residues. The use of a sample-barcoded 5' primer and a J-beta primer mix characterized a second PCR of about 7 to 12 cycles. TCRdb redid the calling of the 5' RACE reads with MiXCR, one entry per CDR3 protein. The data contain 450,000 to 700,000 distinct CDR3 sequences, approximately 30% of them singletons. A word on this clonotype: Its antigen is undetermined.

The sequence was collected from a woman aged 65 to 85 in good health. Sequenced: blood. The chain carries TRBV7-2 and TRBJ2-5, with TRBD2 matching 12 bases. This CDR3 is CASSFLAGGETQYF. CDR3 DNA sequence: TGTGCCAGCAGCTTCCTAGCGGGGGGGGAGACCCAGTACTTC.